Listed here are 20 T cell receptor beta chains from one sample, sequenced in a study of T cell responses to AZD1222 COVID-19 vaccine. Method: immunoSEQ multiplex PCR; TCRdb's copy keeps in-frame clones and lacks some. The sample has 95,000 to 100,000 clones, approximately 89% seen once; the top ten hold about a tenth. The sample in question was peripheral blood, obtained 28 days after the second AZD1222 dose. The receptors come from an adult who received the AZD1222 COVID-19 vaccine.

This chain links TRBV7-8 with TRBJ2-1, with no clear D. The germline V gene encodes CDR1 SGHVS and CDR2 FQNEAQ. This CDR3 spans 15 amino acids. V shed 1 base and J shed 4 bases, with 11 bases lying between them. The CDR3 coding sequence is TGTGCCAGCAGCTTAGACTCCGGAGCGTACAATGAGCAGTTCTTC. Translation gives CASSLDSGAYNEQFF.

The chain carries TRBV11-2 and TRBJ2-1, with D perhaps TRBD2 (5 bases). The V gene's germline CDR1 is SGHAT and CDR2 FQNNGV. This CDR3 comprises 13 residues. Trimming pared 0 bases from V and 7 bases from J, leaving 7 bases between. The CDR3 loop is CASSLDRRNEQFF. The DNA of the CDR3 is TGTGCCAGCAGCTTAGATAGGAGGAATGAGCAGTTCTTC.

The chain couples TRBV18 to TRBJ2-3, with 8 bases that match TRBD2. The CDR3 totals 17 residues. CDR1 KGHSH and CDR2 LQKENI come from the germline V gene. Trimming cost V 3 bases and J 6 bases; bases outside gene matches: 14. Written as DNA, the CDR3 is TGTGCCAGCTCACCCAAACCAGCGGGAGCGTCCGCGGATACGCAGTATTTT. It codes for CASSPKPAGASADTQYF.

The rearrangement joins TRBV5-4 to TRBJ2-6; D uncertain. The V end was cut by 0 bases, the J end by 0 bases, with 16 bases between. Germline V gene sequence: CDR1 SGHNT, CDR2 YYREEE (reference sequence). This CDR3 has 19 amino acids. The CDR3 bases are TGTGCCAGCAGCTTGGGGCCGAATCCCCCAAGCTCTGGGGCCAACGTCCTGACTTTC. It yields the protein CASSLGPNPPSSGANVLTF.

CDR3 in DNA: TGTGCCAGCAGCCCCCTATTCGGACCCGGGGAGCTGTTTTTT. This sequence encodes CASSPLFGPGELFF. This chain joins TRBV6-5 and TRBJ2-2; no clear D. V gave up 6 bases and J gave up 6 bases, with 14 bases separating them. The CDR3 is made up of 14 amino acids. The V gene's germline CDR1 is MNHEY and CDR2 SVGAGI.

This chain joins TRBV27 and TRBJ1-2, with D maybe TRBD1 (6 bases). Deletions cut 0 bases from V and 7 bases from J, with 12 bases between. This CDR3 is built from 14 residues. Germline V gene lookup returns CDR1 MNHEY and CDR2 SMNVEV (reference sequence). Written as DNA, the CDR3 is TGTGCCAGCAGTTTATCCGTACAGGGCCGTGGCTACACCTTC. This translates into CASSLSVQGRGYTF.

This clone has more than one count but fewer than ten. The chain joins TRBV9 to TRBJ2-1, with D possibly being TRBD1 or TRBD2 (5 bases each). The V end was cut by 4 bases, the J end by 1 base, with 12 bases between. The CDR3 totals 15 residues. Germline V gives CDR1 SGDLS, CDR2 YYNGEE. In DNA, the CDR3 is TGTGCCAGCAGCACCGGGACCCTGTCCTACAATGAGCAGTTCTTC. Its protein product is CASSTGTLSYNEQFF.

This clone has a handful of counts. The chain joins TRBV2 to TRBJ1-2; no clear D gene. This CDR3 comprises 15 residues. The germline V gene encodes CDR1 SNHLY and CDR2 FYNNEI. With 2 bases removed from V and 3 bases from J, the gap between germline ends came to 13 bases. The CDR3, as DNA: TGTGCCAGCAGTGAATTAGGGCCCCATGACTATGGCTACACCTTC. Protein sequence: CASSELGPHDYGYTF. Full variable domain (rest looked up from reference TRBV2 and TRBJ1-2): EPEVTQTPSHQVTQMGQEVILRCVPISNHLYFYWYRQILGQKVEFLVSFYNNEISEKSEIFDDQFSVERPDGSNFTLKIRSTKLEDSAMYFCASSELGPHDYGYTFGSGTRLTVV.

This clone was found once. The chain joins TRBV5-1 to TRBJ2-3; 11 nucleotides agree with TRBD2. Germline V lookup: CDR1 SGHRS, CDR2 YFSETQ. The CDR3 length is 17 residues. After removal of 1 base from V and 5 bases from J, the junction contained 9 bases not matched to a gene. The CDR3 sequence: CASSLRLAGGGGDTQYF. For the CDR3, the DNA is TGCGCCAGCAGCTTGAGGCTAGCGGGGGGAGGAGGAGATACGCAGTATTTT.

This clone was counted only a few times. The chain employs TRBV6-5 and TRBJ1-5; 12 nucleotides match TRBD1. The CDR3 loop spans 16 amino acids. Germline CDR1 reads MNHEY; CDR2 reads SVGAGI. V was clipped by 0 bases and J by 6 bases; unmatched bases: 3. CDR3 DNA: TGTGCCAGCAGTTACTCCGGGACAGGGGGCGTTCAGCCCCAGCATTTT. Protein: CASSYSGTGGVQPQHF.

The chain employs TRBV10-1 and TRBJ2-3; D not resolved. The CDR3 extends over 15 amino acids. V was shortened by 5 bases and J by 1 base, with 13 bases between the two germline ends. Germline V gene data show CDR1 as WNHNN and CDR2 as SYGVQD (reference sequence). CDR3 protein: CASSPVLGGTDTQYF. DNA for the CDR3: TGCGCCAGCAGTCCAGTCCTGGGTGGCACAGATACGCAGTATTTT.

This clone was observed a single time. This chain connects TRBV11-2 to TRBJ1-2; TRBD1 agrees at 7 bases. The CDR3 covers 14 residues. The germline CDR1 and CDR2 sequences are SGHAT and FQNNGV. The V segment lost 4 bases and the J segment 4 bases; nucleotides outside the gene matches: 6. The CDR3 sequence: CASSSPGTVYGYTF. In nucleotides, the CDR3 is TGTGCCAGCAGCTCTCCTGGGACAGTCTATGGCTACACCTTC.

The CDR3 sequence is CASSMVAFTGELFF. The DNA of the CDR3 is TGTGCCAGTAGTATGGTAGCGTTCACCGGGGAGCTGTTTTTT. V and J are TRBV19 and TRBJ2-2; weak D call: TRBD2 (5 bases). Germline V gene data show CDR1 as LNHDA and CDR2 as SQIVND (reference sequence). This CDR3 comprises 14 residues. Trimming removed 3 bases from V and 4 bases from J, with 9 bases in between.

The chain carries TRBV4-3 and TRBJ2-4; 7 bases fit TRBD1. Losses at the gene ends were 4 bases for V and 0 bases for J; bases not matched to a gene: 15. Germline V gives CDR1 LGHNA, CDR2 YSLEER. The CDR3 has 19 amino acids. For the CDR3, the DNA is TGCGCCAGCAGCCTACTCCTCGGACAGGTCGATATAGCCAAAAACATTCAGTACTTC. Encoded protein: CASSLLLGQVDIAKNIQYF.

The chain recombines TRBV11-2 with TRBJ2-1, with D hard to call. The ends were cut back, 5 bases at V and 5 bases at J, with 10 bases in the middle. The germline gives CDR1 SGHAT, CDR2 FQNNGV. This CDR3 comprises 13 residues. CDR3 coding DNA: TGTGCCAGCAGCCGCAGATTCGACAATGAGCAGTTCTTC. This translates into CASSRRFDNEQFF.

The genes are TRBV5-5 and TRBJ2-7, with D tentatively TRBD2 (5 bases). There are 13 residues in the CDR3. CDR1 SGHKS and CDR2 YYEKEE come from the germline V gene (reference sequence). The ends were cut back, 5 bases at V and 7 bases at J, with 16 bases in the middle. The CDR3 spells CASSRQDFQEQYF. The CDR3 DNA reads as TGTGCCAGCAGTCGGCAGGACTTTCAAGAGCAGTACTTC.

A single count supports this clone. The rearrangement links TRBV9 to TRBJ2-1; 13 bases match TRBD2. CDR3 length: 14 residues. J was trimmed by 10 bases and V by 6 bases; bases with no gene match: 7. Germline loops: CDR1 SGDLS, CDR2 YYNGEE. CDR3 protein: CASNRLAGGQEQFF. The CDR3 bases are TGTGCCAGCAACCGACTAGCGGGGGGTCAGGAGCAGTTCTTC.

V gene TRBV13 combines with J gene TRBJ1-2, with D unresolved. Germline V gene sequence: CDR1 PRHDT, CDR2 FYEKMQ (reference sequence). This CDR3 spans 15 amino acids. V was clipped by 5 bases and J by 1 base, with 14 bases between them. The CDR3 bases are TGTGCCAGCAGCCTCTCGGGAGCGCATAACTATGGCTACACCTTC. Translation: CASSLSGAHNYGYTF.

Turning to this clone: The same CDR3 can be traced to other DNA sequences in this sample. In nucleotides, the CDR3 is TGTGCCAGCAGCCTAGACACTGAAGCTTTCTTT. This sequence encodes CASSLDTEAFF. This chain links TRBV5-4 with TRBJ1-1; D uncertain. This CDR3 has 11 amino acids. V lost 4 bases and J lost 3, with 4 bases in between. The germline gives CDR1 SGHNT, CDR2 YYREEE (reference sequence).

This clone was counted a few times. For the CDR3, the DNA is TGTGCCAGCAGTCCATCAAACAATCAGCCCCAGCATTTT. It encodes CASSPSNNQPQHF. The chain has TRBV27 and TRBJ1-5; D call uncertain. V was shortened by 5 bases and J by 3 bases, with 8 bases between the two germline ends. The CDR3 length is 13 residues. The germline CDR1 and CDR2 sequences are MNHEY and SMNVEV (reference sequence).